The 8 T cell receptor beta chains presented below share a single source sample, sequenced in a study of OX40 agonist ivuxolimab in advanced cancers. The repertoire was sequenced with immunoSEQ multiplex PCR; TCRdb's copy has only in-frame clones and lacks some. The sample shows approximately 50,000 clones, around 88% of them seen only once. The sample here was CD4+ or CD8+ T cells sorted from blood, taken in a trial of the OX40 agonist ivuxolimab. The receptors originated from an adult with an advanced solid tumor such as melanoma, head and neck, liver or kidney cancer.

The V and J genes are TRBV5-1 and TRBJ2-5; D is unclear. The end of the DNA fits TRBJ2-7 better, so the J call may be wrong. CDR3 length equals 13 residues. Germline CDR1 SGHRS, CDR2 YFSETQ. The CDR3 bases are TGCGCCAGCAGCCTCCAATACTCCTACGAGCAGTACTTC. As protein: CASSLQYSYEQYF.

The chain employs TRBV5-6 and TRBJ2-3; 9 bases map to TRBD1. The germline CDR1 and CDR2 sequences are SGHDT and YYEEEE. V was clipped by 2 bases and J by 3 bases; unmatched bases: 10. The CDR3 totals 17 residues. The DNA for the CDR3 is TGTGCCAGCAGCTTCCGGACAGGGGAGTGGAAAACAGATACGCAGTATTTT. It is translated as CASSFRTGEWKTDTQYF.

The V and J genes are TRBV4-1 and TRBJ2-1, with D unclear. Germline loops: CDR1 MGHRA, CDR2 YSYEKL. Trimming took off 3 bases at V and 0 bases at J, with 15 bases between the two ends. This CDR3 contains 17 residues. CDR3 nucleotide sequence: TGCGCCAGCAGCCAGGGTACCTCGGTCAGCTCCTACAATGAGCAGTTCTTC. Encoded protein: CASSQGTSVSSYNEQFF.

The chain has TRBV28 and TRBJ2-1, with D perhaps matching TRBD2 (6 bases). This CDR3 region has 14 residues. CDR1 is MDHEN and CDR2 is SYDVKM in the germline V gene. V was trimmed by 7 bases and J by 3 bases, leaving 13 bases between them. The CDR3 DNA is TGTGCCAGCACCGGGGGAGTCTACTACAATGAGCAGTTCTTC. Residues: CASTGGVYYNEQFF.

The chain carries TRBV29-1 and TRBJ2-5; 10 nucleotides align to TRBD2. The germline V gene encodes CDR1 SQVTM and CDR2 ANQGSEA. J was trimmed by 3 bases and V by 7 bases; bases with no gene match: 5. The CDR3 totals 13 residues. The CDR3 DNA reads as TGCAGCGCCCCCCTAGCGGGAGAAGAGACCCAGTACTTC. As protein: CSAPLAGEETQYF.

The chain couples TRBV4-1 to TRBJ1-1, with no clear D. Germline lookup yields CDR1 MGHRA and CDR2 YSYEKL. This CDR3 has 15 residues. The V and J ends lost 1 base and 0 bases respectively, with 9 bases between them. CDR3 residues: CASSQGLGMNTEAFF. The CDR3 DNA reads as TGCGCCAGCAGCCAAGGCCTAGGGATGAACACTGAAGCTTTCTTT.

The chain carries TRBV10-3 and TRBJ2-7; 10 nucleotides match TRBD1. This CDR3 has 15 amino acids. The V gene's germline CDR1 is ENHRY and CDR2 SYGVKD. Unmatched junction bases numbered 7, after V lost 3 bases and J lost 5 bases. Here the CDR3 DNA reads TGTGCCATCAGTGAAAGGCGGACAGGGGGGAACGAGCAGTACTTC. It translates to CAISERRTGGNEQYF.

The V gene is TRBV9, the J gene TRBJ2-6; D tentatively fits TRBD1 or TRBD2 (5 bases each). The V gene lost 3 bases and the J gene lost 2 bases, with 9 bases spanning the gap. Germline CDR1 is SGDLS and CDR2 is YYNGEE. The CDR3 loop spans 15 amino acids. The CDR3 nucleotides are TGTGCCAGCAGCGCAGTGGGGGCTGGGGCCAACGTCCTGACTTTC. It specifies CASSAVGAGANVLTF.